This TCR beta chain appears in the sequencing data of a study of blood T cell repertoires in COVID-19. The wider study: Material from acute and convalescent COVID-19 was sourced from the United States, Italy and Spain.

Profiled with immunoSEQ multiplex PCR; TCRdb holds only in-frame clones, not every one. The sample includes fewer than 300,000 clones, 83% of them seen just once. V gave up 6 bases and J gave up 0 bases; unmatched junction bases: 7. Germline CDR1 is LNHDA and CDR2 is SQIVND (reference sequence). CDR3 length equals 16 residues. V is TRBV19 and J is TRBJ2-1; 8 positions match TRBD2. Sequencing was carried out using peripheral blood. The receptor comes from a woman aged 45-60 years who had recovered from COVID-19. Here the CDR3 DNA reads TGTGCCAGTAGAACCGGGACTAGGAGCTCCTACAATGAGCAGTTCTTC. Protein: CASRTGTRSSYNEQFF.